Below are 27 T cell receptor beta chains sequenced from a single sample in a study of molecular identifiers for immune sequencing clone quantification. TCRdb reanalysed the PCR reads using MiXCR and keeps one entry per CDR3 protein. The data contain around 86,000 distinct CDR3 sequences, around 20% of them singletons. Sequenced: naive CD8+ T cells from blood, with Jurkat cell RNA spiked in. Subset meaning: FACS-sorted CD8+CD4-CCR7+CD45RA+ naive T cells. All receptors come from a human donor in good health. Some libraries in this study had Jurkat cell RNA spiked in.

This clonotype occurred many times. CDR3 nucleotide sequence: TGTGCCAGCAGCGCCCTCGGGGGGCCGGTGGATACGCAGTATTTT. Its translation is CASSALGGPVDTQYF. V and J are TRBV7-9 and TRBJ2-3; D is possibly TRBD2 (7 bases). V was shortened by 5 bases and J by 6 bases, with 18 bases between the two germline ends. Germline V CDR1 and CDR2: SEHNR, FQNEAQ (reference sequence). The length of the CDR3 is 15 residues. Combining the CDR3 with reference TRBV7-9 and TRBJ2-3 gives the whole variable domain DTGVSQNPRHKITKRGQNVTFRCDPISEHNRLYWYRQTLGQGPEFLTYFQNEAQLEKSRLLSDRFSAERPKGSFSTLEIQRTEQGDSAMYLCASSALGGPVDTQYFGPGTRLTVL.

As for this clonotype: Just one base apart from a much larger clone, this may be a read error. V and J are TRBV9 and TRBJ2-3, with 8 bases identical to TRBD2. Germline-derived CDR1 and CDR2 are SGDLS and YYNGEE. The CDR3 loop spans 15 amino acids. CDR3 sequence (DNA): TGTGCCAGCAGCGTAGGTGATAGCGGGGCAGATATGCAGTATTTT. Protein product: CASSVGDSGADMQYF.

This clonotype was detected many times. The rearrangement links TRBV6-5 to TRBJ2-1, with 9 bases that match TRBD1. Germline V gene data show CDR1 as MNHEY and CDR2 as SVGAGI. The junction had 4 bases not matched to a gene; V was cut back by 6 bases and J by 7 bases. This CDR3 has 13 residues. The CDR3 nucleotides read TGTGCCAGCAGCTCGACAGGGGGGAATGAGCAGTTCTTC. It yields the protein CASSSTGGNEQFF.

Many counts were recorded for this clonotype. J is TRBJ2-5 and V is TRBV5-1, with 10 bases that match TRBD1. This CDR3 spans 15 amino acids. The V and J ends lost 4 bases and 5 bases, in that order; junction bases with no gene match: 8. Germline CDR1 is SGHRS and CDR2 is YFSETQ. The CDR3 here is CASSVGTGAGETQYF. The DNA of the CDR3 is TGCGCCAGCAGCGTCGGGACAGGGGCTGGGGAGACCCAGTACTTC.

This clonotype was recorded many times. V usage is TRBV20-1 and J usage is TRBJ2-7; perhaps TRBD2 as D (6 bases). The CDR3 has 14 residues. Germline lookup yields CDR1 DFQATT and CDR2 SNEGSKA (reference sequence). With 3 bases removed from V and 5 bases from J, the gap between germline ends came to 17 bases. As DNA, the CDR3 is TGCAGTGCTAGTCCGGGACTTCTCCTCGACGAGCAGTACTTC. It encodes CSASPGLLLDEQYF.

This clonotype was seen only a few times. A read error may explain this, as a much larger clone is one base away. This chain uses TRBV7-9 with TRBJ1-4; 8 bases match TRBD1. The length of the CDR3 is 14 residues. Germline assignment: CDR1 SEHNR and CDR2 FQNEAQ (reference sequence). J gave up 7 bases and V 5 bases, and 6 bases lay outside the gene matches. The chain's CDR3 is CASSLTGGGEKLFF. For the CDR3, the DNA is TGTGCCAGCAGCCTTACAGGGGGGGGTGAAAAACTGTTTTTT. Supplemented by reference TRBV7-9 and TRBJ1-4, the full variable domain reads DTGVSQNPRHKITKRGQNVTFRCDPISEHNRLYWYRQTLGQGPEFLTYFQNEAQLEKSRLLSDRFSAERPKGSFSTLEIQRTEQGDSAMYLCASSLTGGGEKLFFGSGTQLSVL.

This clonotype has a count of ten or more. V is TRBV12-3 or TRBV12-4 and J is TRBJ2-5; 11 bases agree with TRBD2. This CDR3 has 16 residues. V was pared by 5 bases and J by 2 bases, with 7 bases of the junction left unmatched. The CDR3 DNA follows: TGTGCCAGCAGTGCGACCGGGACTAGCGGACAAGAGACCCAGTACTTC. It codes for CASSATGTSGQETQYF.

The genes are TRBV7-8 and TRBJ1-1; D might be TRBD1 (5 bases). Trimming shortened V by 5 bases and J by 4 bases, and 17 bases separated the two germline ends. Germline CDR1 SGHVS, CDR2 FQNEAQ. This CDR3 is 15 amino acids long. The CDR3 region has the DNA TGTGCCAGCAGCCCCCCCTTAGGGGTTTTCACTGAAGCTTTCTTT. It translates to CASSPPLGVFTEAFF.

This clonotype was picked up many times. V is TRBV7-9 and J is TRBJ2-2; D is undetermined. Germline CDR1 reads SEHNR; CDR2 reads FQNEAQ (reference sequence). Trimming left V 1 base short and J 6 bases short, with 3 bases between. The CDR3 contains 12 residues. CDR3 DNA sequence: TGTGCCAGCAGCTTAGGTCCCGGGGAGCTGTTTTTT. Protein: CASSLGPGELFF.

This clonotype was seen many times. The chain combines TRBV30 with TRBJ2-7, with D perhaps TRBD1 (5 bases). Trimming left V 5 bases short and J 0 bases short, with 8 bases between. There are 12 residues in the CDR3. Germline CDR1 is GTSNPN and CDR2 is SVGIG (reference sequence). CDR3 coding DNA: TGTGCCTGGGAAGGGGCCTCCTACGAGCAGTACTTC. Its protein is CAWEGASYEQYF.

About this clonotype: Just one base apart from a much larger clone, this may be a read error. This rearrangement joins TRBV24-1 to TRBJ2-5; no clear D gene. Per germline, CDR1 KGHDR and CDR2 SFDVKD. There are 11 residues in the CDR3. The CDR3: CAASDQETQYF. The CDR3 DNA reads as TGTGCCGCCAGTGATCAAGAGACCCAGTACTTC.

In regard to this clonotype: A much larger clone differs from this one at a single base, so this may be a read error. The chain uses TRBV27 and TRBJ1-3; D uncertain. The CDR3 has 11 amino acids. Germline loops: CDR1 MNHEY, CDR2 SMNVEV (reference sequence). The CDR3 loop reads CASSSGNAIYF. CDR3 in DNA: TGTGCCAGCAGTTCAGGAAACGCCATATATTTT.

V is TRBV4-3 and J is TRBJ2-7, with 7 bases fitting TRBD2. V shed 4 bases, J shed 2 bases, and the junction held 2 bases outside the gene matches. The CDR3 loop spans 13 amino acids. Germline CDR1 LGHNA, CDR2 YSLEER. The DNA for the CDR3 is TGCGCCAGCAGCCGAGGGACTACCTACGAGCAGTACTTC. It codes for CASSRGTTYEQYF.

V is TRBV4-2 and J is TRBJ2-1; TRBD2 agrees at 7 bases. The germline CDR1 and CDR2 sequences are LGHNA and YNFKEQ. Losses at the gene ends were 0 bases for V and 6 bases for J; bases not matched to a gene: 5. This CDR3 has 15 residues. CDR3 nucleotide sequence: TGTGCCAGCAGCCAAGATTTGCTAGCGGCCAATGAGCAGTTCTTC. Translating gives CASSQDLLAANEQFF.

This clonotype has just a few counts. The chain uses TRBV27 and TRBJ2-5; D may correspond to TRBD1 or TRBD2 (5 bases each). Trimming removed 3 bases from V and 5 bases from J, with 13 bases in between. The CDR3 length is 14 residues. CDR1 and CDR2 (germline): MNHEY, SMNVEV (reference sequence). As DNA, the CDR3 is TGTGCCAGCAGTTTGGTTGGGGGTGCGGAGACCCAGTACTTC. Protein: CASSLVGGAETQYF.

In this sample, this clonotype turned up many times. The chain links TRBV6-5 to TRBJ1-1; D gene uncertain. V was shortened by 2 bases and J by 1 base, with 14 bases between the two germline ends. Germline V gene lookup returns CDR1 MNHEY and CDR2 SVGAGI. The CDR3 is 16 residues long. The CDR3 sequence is CASSYLTETGNTEAFF. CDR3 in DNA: TGTGCCAGCAGTTACCTCACTGAAACTGGGAACACTGAAGCTTTCTTT.

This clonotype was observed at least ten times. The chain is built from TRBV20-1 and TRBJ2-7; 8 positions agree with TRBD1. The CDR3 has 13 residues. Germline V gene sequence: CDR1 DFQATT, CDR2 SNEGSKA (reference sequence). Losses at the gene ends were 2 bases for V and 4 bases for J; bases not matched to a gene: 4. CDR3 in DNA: TGCAGTGCTAGATCAGGGGGCCTGTACGAGCAGTACTTC. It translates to CSARSGGLYEQYF.

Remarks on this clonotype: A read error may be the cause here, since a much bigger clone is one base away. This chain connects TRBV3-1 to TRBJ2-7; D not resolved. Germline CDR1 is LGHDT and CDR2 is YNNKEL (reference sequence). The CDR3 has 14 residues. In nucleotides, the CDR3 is TGTGCCAGCAGCCAAGTACTAACCCCCCACGAGCAGCACTTC. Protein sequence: CASSQVLTPHEQHF.

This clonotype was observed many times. The CDR3 here is CASNFNGGGYSNQPQHF. The CDR3 DNA sequence: TGTGCCAGCAACTTCAATGGGGGAGGATATAGCAATCAGCCCCAGCATTTT. The chain employs TRBV28 and TRBJ1-5, with D possibly being TRBD1 (5 bases). Per germline, CDR1 MDHEN and CDR2 SYDVKM. V dropped 7 bases and J dropped 0 bases, with 19 bases sitting between them. CDR3 length equals 17 residues.

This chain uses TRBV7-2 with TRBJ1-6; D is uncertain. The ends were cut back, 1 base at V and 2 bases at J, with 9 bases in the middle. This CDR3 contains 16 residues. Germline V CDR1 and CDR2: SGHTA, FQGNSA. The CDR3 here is CASSLVAGPYNSPLHF. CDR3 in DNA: TGTGCCAGCAGCTTAGTCGCAGGACCCTATAATTCACCCCTCCACTTT.

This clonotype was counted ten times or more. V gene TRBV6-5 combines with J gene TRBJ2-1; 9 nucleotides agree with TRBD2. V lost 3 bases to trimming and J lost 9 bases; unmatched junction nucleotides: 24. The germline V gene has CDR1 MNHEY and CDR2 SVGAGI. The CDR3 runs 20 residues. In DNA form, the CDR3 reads TGTGCCAGCAGTTATACTCCCCCCGATATAGTTACTAGCGGGTTTCCTGAGCAGTTCTTC. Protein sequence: CASSYTPPDIVTSGFPEQFF.

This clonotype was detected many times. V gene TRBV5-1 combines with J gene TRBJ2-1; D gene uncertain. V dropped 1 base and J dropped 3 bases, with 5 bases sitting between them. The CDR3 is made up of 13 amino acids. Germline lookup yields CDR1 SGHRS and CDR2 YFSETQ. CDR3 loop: CASSLRSYNEQFF. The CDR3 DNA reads TGCGCCAGCAGCTTGAGGAGCTACAATGAGCAGTTCTTC.

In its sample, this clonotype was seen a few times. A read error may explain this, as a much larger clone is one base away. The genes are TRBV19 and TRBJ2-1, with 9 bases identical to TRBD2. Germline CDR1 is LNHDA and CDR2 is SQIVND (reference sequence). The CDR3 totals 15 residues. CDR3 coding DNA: TGTGCCGCGGGTTGGGGCGGGAGGGCCCTCAATGGGCAGTTCTTC. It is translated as CAAGWGGRALNGQFF.

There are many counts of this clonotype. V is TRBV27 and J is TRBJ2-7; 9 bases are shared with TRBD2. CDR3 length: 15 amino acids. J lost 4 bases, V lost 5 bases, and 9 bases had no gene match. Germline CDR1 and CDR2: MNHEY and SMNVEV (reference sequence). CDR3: CASSLGTSYRYEQYF. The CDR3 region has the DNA TGTGCCAGCAGTCTCGGGACTAGCTATCGGTACGAGCAGTACTTC.

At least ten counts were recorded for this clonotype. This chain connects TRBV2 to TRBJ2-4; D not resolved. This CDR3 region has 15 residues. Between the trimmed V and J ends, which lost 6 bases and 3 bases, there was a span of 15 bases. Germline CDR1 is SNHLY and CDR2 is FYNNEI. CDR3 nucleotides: TGTGCCAGCAGCGGCCTTACTAAGAACAAAAACATTCAGTACTTC. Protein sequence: CASSGLTKNKNIQYF.

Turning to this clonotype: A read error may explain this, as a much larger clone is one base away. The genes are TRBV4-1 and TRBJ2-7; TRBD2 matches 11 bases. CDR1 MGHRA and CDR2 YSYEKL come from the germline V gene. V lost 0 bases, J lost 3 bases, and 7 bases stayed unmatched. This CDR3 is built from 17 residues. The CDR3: CASSQDVAGGTDYEQYF. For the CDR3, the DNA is TGCGCCAGCAGCCAAGATGTAGCGGGAGGGACCGACTACGAGCAGTACTTC.

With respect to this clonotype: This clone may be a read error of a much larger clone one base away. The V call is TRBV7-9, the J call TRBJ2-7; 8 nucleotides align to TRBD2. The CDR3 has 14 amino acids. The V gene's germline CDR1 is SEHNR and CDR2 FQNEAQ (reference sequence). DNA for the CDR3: TGTGCCAGCAGCTTTGGGACTAGTCCCTACGAGCAGCACTTC. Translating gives CASSFGTSPYEQHF.